This T cell receptor beta chain was found in a study of blood T cell repertoires in COVID-19. Study in general: From the United States, Italy and Spain came samples of acute and convalescent COVID-19. PBMCs, B-cell-depleted T cells, or T cells were the source of the cDNA or gDNA that made up the material.

In the source study's methods: For nucleated cells, counts were estimated from reference gene primer amplification. Assay used: immunoSEQ multiplex PCR; TCRdb lists only in-frame clones, some missing. The D gene and trimming were derived from the DNA, and the V and J assignments and clone size from that table. Found here are some 190,000 clones, approximately 84% of them singletons; the top ten hold about 7.8%. The Seattle patients joined while their infection was active and were tracked longitudinally afterward. The CDR3 is made up of 13 amino acids. V was pared by 6 bases and J by 0 bases, with 6 bases between. Germline assignment: CDR1 KGHSH and CDR2 LQKENI.

Sequencing input: peripheral blood. The sequence was obtained from a woman of 80 years or more with COVID-19, enrolled during active disease. The rearrangement joins TRBV18 to TRBJ1-3; no clear D gene. In nucleotides, the CDR3 is TGTGCCAGCTCTCCTAGCTCTGGAAACACCATATATTTT. Its protein product is CASSPSSGNTIYF.